This TCR beta chain was documented in a study of STAT5B mutations in CD4+ large granular lymphocyte leukemia. Points from the study as a whole: 8/27 top patient clones versus 2/35 control clones were TRBV06-family. Data were not HLA-matched across samples.

Healthy controls were blood donor buffy coats. A note on this clone: Antigen: not known.

CDR1 MNHEY and CDR2 SVGAGI come from the germline V gene. Trimming stripped 0 bases from V and 2 bases from J, with 8 bases between. CDR3 length: 15 amino acids. Sequencing was at survey level. Only in-frame clones appear in the TCRdb table, and some are missing; sequencing was by immunoSEQ multiplex PCR. Among approximately 32,000 clones listed, around 88% were seen once. The source material was CD4+ T cells from blood buffy coats. The chain carries TRBV6-5 and TRBJ2-1; no clear D. The TCR sequence derives from a human donor in good health. The CDR3 reads CASSYSGGTYNEQFF. Written as DNA, the CDR3 is TGTGCCAGCAGTTACTCGGGCGGAACCTACAATGAGCAGTTCTTC.